Here is one TCR beta chain with its context. Germline loops: CDR1 DFQATT, CDR2 SNEGSKA (reference sequence). The CDR3 sequence is 14 residues long. The junction had 7 bases not matched to a gene; V was cut back by 3 bases and J by 7 bases. The record originates from a study of blood T cells in healthy people across ages. A sample-barcoded 5' primer and a J-beta primer mix were used in a second PCR of roughly 6 to 11 cycles. TCRdb re-analysed the 5' RACE reads in MiXCR, keeping a single row per CDR3 protein. This sample yields hundreds of thousands of distinct CDR3 sequences, of which around 49% are seen a single time; 25% to 35% belongs to the top ten. Each sample provided at least 6 micrograms of extracted total RNA.

The TCR was taken from a woman aged 55-70 years in good health. The sample comprised blood. The chain combines TRBV20-1 with TRBJ2-1; 9 bases match TRBD2. The CDR3 is CSASFGGRGNEQFF. CDR3 nucleotides: TGCAGTGCTAGTTTTGGCGGGAGGGGGAATGAGCAGTTCTTC.